This T cell receptor beta chain emerged from a study of technical replicates of blood from a handful of donors. Germline-derived CDR1 and CDR2 are MGHRA and YSYEKL. The CDR3 contains 14 residues. Unmatched junction bases numbered 8, after V lost 6 bases and J lost 4 bases. This table comes from immunoSEQ multiplex PCR, and its TCRdb copy is limited to in-frame clones, with some not included. Of about 85,000 clones detected, about 94% appear once; the ten largest clones hold roughly 0.25%. The V call is TRBV4-1, the J call TRBJ2-7; 8 positions agree with TRBD2. The sequenced sample consisted of T cells isolated from PBMCs. The receptor comes from a human donor in good health. The CDR3 sequence: CASRAREGRYEQYF. CDR3 in DNA: TGCGCCAGCAGGGCCCGGGAGGGCCGTTACGAGCAGTACTTC.